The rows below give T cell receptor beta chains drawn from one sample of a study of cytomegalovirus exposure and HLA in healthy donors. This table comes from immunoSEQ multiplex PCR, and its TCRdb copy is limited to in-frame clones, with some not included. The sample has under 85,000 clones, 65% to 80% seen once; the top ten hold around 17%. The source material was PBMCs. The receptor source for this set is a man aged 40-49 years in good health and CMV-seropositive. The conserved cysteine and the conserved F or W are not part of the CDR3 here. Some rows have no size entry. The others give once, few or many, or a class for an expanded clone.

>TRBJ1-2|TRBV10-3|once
ATATENYGYT
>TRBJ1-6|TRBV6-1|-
ASSATGGDSPLH
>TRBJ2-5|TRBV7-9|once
ASSPDRVNQETQY
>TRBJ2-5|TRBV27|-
ASSLQKGVWETQY
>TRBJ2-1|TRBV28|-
ASSLALAGSVEQF
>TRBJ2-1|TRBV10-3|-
AISVGQGNYNEQF
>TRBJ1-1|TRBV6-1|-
ASSSDSTEAF
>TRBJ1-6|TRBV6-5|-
ASRGRENSPLH
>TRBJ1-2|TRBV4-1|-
ASSLQGDYGYT
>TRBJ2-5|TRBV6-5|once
ASSYSGLLYQETQY
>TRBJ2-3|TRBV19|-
ASRGETDTQY
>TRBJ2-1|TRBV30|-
AWSWAILHNEQF
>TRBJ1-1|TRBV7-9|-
ASSLPVSGTEAF
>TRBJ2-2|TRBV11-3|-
ASSHYGTGGTGELF
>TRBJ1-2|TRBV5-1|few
ASSLGQPQGYT
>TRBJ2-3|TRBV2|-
ASSALAGQDTQY
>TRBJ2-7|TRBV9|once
ASSTAGTGYEQY
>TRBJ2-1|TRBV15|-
ATSRAGNEQF
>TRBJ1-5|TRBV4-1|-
ASSLAQGGQPQH
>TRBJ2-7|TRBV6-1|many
ASSEASGAHYEQY
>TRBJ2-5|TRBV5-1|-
ASARGEARETQY
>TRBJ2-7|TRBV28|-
ASSTLGGGDEQY
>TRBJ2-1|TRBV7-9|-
ASSLSGAVSNEQF
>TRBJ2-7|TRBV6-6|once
ASSRDSYSYEQY
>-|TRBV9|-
ASSVQAGGAYEQY
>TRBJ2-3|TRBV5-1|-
ASSLGEPGTDTQY
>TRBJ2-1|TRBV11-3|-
ASSYLTTGDYEQF
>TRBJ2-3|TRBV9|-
ASTNLAGGRIDTQY
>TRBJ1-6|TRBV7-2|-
ASSSVTHSPLH
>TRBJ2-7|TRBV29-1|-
SAKQGVYDEQY
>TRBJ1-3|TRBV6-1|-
ASSSPSTNTIY
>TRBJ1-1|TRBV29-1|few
SVEMNNQGAF
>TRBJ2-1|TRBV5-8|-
ASSLSHNEQF
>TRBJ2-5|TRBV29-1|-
SAGDSPSETQY
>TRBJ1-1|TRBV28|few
ASSTGGRNTEAF
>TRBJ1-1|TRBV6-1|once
ASRSEGTPEAF
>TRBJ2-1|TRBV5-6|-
ASSPDRIYNEQF
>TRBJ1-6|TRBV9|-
ASSPTGSSYNSPLH
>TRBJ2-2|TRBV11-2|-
ASSSDRGGELF
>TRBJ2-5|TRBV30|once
AAHTPSQETQY
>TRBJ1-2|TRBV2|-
ASSDGGKSGGYT
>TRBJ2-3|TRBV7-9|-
ASSLYGTGPDTQY